A selection of T cell receptor beta chains follows, all from one sample in a study of regulatory T cells in long-lasting Graves disease. Using its own MiXCR run on the multiplex PCR reads, TCRdb lists one record per CDR3 protein. The table shows about 290,000 distinct CDR3 sequences, with around 23% occurring only once. The input for sequencing was peripheral blood mononuclear cells (PBMCs), taken when the disease was refractory, from a patient treated with antithyroid drugs. Receptors were obtained from a female donor with Graves disease. Each CDR3 is given without its conserved first and last residue. D genes are given only for firm matches.

d_call j_call v_call cdr3_aa
- TRBJ1-1 TRBV5-4 ASSPAMNTEAF
TRBD2 TRBJ2-5 TRBV6-1 ASVLAGGETQY
- TRBJ2-7 TRBV20-1 SVKGRGPRSYEQY
- TRBJ1-4 TRBV6-4 ASSYSISGGQLLF
TRBD2 TRBJ2-1 TRBV12-3/TRBV12-4 ASSVAGGPFEQF
TRBD2 TRBJ2-5 TRBV28 ASSLASGSIETQY
- TRBJ2-5 TRBV30 AWSVQVETQY
- TRBJ2-5 TRBV9 ASSLVSGEETQY
- TRBJ2-5 TRBV28 ASSLRLEGLRQETQY
- TRBJ1-5 TRBV6-2/TRBV6-3 ASSEWDQPQH
TRBD2 TRBJ2-3 TRBV12-3/TRBV12-4 ASTGTSRRRDTQY
- TRBJ1-5 TRBV28 ASKQPGLTSDNQPQH
TRBD2 TRBJ2-5 TRBV7-2 ASSSQTRLAGWETQY
TRBD2 TRBJ2-5 TRBV12-3/TRBV12-4 ASDRQLAGETQY
- TRBJ1-5 TRBV28 ASSSNQVQPQH
TRBD1 TRBJ2-7 TRBV24-1 ATSDPGTGTYEQY
- TRBJ2-7 TRBV29-1 SVEELSEQY
- TRBJ1-6 TRBV5-1 ASSELDSGNSPLH
- TRBJ2-7 TRBV9 ASSVGSGSYEQY
- TRBJ2-7 TRBV3-1 ASSQSGYEQY
TRBD2 TRBJ2-5 TRBV18 ASSPEWASGEETQY
TRBD1 TRBJ1-1 TRBV5-1 ASSSTGSRTEAF
- TRBJ2-7 TRBV13 ASSLAENYEQY